This T cell receptor (beta chain) appears in the sequencing data of a study of sequential checkpoint blockade in melanoma. Study in general: Both treatment sequences were followed by maintenance nivolumab.

The V gene lost 0 bases and the J gene lost 5 bases, with 19 bases spanning the gap. The germline V gene encodes CDR1 LGHNA and CDR2 YSLEER. The CDR3 sequence is 17 residues long. The treatment: randomized to nivolumab then ipilimumab (arm A) or the reverse (arm B). Live CD3+CD8+ CD19− CD56− cells were sorted from PBMCs. The repertoire was sequenced with immunoSEQ multiplex PCR; TCRdb's copy has only in-frame clones and lacks some. The repertoire has roughly 28,000 clones, roughly 80% of them found once; the top ten carry 22%. V and J are TRBV4-3 and TRBJ1-2; possible D gene TRBD1, 5 bases. The input for sequencing was CD8+ T cells sorted from blood (inferred from file names), taken from a patient given nivolumab and ipilimumab in sequence. This sequence originates from a human donor with melanoma. The CDR3 reads CASSQDTTGGLQYGYTF. In nucleotides, the CDR3 is TGCGCCAGCAGCCAAGATACAACAGGCGGTTTACAGTATGGCTACACCTTC.